Below, 28 T cell receptor beta chains from the same sample are listed, as sequenced in a study of Ad26.COV2.S vaccination and SARS-CoV-2 variants. Treatment of the sample: 19 received Ad26.COV2.S at low or high dose, single or two shots; about 5 received placebo; per-sample allocation not given. Sample collection was performed on day 63 after the first vaccine or placebo injection. Clones were sequenced by immunoSEQ multiplex PCR, and TCRdb holds only the in-frame ones, with some missing. The sample lists roughly 460,000 clones, approximately 90% occurring once. This specimen consisted of peripheral blood, obtained in a trial of Ad26.COV2.S vaccine versus placebo. The origin of the receptors is a person aged 18 to 65 who received the Ad26.COV2.S COVID-19 vaccine or a placebo.

This chain joins TRBV28 and TRBJ2-7; D unresolved. Germline V gives CDR1 MDHEN, CDR2 SYDVKM. V was cut by 4 bases and J by 3 bases, with 10 bases left in between. The CDR3 totals 13 residues. The CDR3 DNA is TGTGCCAGCAGTTACGTCCCCCTCTACGAGCAGTACTTC. It specifies CASSYVPLYEQYF.

This clone has more than one count but fewer than ten. The chain joins TRBV29-1 to TRBJ1-2, with 7 positions matching TRBD1. Germline V gene sequence: CDR1 SQVTM, CDR2 ANQGSEA. This CDR3 region has 14 residues. J gave up 8 bases and V 3 bases, and 12 bases lay outside the gene matches. In nucleotides, the CDR3 is TGCAGCGTTGAGCGAGGGGGCGCGTTCTCCGGCTACACCTTC. This codes for CSVERGGAFSGYTF.

This clone was detected once. The chain recombines TRBV7-3 with TRBJ1-1, with unresolved D. The germline V gene has CDR1 SGHTA and CDR2 FQGTGA. The CDR3 has 14 amino acids. V was pared by 2 bases and J by 12 bases, with 19 bases between. CDR3 nucleotide sequence: TGTGCCAGCAGCTTAGGATTGAACAGTGAGGTAACTTTCTTT. Its protein is CASSLGLNSEVTFF.

The chain carries TRBV9 and TRBJ2-7; TRBD2 is a possible D gene (6 bases). This CDR3 is 16 amino acids long. With 3 bases removed from V and 2 bases from J, the gap between germline ends came to 18 bases. Germline V gene lookup returns CDR1 SGDLS and CDR2 YYNGEE. The DNA of the CDR3 is TGTGCCAGCAGCGCCCTTGGGGGGTCTCCTCCCTACGAGCAGTACTTC. It yields the protein CASSALGGSPPYEQYF.

V is TRBV5-6 and J is TRBJ2-7; TRBD1 or TRBD2 may be the D gene (5 bases each). Germline values: CDR1 SGHDT, CDR2 YYEEEE. The CDR3 covers 15 residues. The V end lost 4 bases, the J end lost 6 bases, and 20 bases lay between the germline ends. The CDR3 region is CASSLPGLRWGEQYF. The CDR3 DNA reads TGTGCCAGCAGCCTCCCGGGGCTTCGTTGGGGCGAGCAGTACTTC.

This clone was detected a few times. The rearrangement joins TRBV6-5 to TRBJ1-3; D not resolved. The CDR3 totals 14 residues. Trimming cost V 6 bases and J 3 bases, with 12 bases left between them. The germline gives CDR1 MNHEY, CDR2 SVGAGI. CDR3 sequence: CASRTSVHGNTIYF. The CDR3, as DNA: TGTGCCAGCAGGACCAGCGTACATGGAAACACCATATATTTT.

The rearrangement uses TRBV28 and TRBJ1-3; D is ambiguous. Per germline, CDR1 MDHEN and CDR2 SYDVKM. CDR3 length: 14 amino acids. The germline V and J ends were trimmed by 7 bases and 0 bases, with 10 bases remaining between them. CDR3 DNA: TGTGCCAGCACCGGCGGTTTCTCTGGAAACACCATATATTTT. It is translated as CASTGGFSGNTIYF.

The V and J genes are TRBV3-1 (or the pseudogene TRBV3-2) and TRBJ2-3; D might be TRBD2 (5 bases). Trimming cost V 5 bases and J 4 bases, with 13 bases left between them. The CDR3 contains 14 residues. Per germline, CDR1 LGHDT and CDR2 YNNKEL (reference sequence). The CDR3 is CASSVSGLSDTQYF. For the CDR3, the DNA is TGTGCCAGCAGCGTATCCGGACTGTCAGATACGCAGTATTTT.

The rearrangement uses TRBV6-6 and TRBJ2-2, with D tentatively TRBD2 (6 bases). The CDR3 covers 15 residues. Germline assignment: CDR1 MNHNY and CDR2 SVGAGI (reference sequence). V was trimmed by 7 bases and J by 4 bases, leaving 16 bases between them. CDR3 DNA: TGTGCCAGCAATACGGGCGGGGAGATCACCGGGGAGCTGTTTTTT. Translating gives CASNTGGEITGELFF.

CDR3 DNA sequence: TGTGCCACCAGTGACTCTCGGTCGACAGAAGCTTTCTTT. Amino acid sequence: CATSDSRSTEAFF. This rearrangement joins TRBV24-1 to TRBJ1-1; no firm D call. V shed 4 bases and J shed 8 bases, with 13 bases lying between them. The CDR3 consists of 13 residues. The V gene's germline CDR1 is KGHDR and CDR2 SFDVKD.

This clone was recorded only once. V is TRBV5-1 and J is TRBJ1-2; D is possibly TRBD1 (5 bases). Trimming left V 0 bases short and J 4 bases short, with 10 bases between. The germline gives CDR1 SGHRS, CDR2 YFSETQ. This CDR3 spans 14 amino acids. The CDR3 DNA follows: TGCGCCAGCAGCTTGGATGGGACCTCCTATGGCTACACCTTC. Translation: CASSLDGTSYGYTF.

This chain links TRBV3-1 (or the pseudogene TRBV3-2) with TRBJ1-2; no definite D call. The CDR3 sequence is 12 residues long. Trimming removed 6 bases at V and 8 bases at J, with 13 bases between. CDR1 is LGHDT, CDR2 YNNKEL, per germline (reference sequence). In DNA, the CDR3 is TGTGCCAGCAGAAGACTGGGCCGCGGCTACACCTTC. Protein product: CASRRLGRGYTF.

The chain is built from TRBV7-8 and TRBJ1-2; D unresolved. Trimming removed 1 base from V and 2 bases from J, with 14 bases in between. This CDR3 has 16 residues. The germline V gene encodes CDR1 SGHVS and CDR2 FQNEAQ. The CDR3 sequence: CASSLGSGMLNYGYTF. DNA for the CDR3: TGTGCCAGCAGCTTAGGAAGCGGGATGTTGAACTATGGCTACACCTTC.

The chain carries TRBV6-1 and TRBJ1-5; perhaps TRBD1 as D (5 bases). The germline gives CDR1 MNHNS, CDR2 SASEGT. V lost 3 bases and J 5 bases, leaving 14 bases between the germline ends. The CDR3 length is 15 residues. CDR3 amino acids: CASSEAGGNYQPQHF. The CDR3 DNA reads TGTGCCAGCAGTGAGGCCGGGGGGAATTATCAGCCCCAGCATTTT.

The chain joins TRBV3-1 (or the pseudogene TRBV3-2) to TRBJ1-1; D call uncertain. V lost 3 bases and J 0 bases, leaving 11 bases between the germline ends. The germline CDR1 and CDR2 sequences are LGHDT and YNNKEL (reference sequence). The CDR3 length is 15 residues. CDR3 region: CASSHGSTLNTEAFF. Written as DNA, the CDR3 is TGTGCCAGCAGCCATGGATCCACCTTGAACACTGAAGCTTTCTTT.

This clone was picked up one time. V is TRBV29-1 and J is TRBJ2-7; D uncertain. Germline CDR1 is SQVTM and CDR2 is ANQGSEA. The CDR3 has 13 residues. Trimming removed 6 bases from V and 1 base from J, with 13 bases in between. The CDR3 DNA follows: TGCAGCGTCAAACCGGTGGGGTCCTACGAGCAGTACTTC. The encoded protein is CSVKPVGSYEQYF.

V is TRBV6-5 and J is TRBJ1-5; D gene ambiguous. Germline assignment: CDR1 MNHEY and CDR2 SVGAGI. V lost 6 bases and J lost 1, with 10 bases in between. The CDR3 consists of 14 residues. CDR3: CASSPETSNQPQHF. DNA of the CDR3: TGTGCCAGCAGCCCCGAGACGAGCAATCAGCCCCAGCATTTT.

This clone was recorded a few times. The V and J genes are TRBV19 and TRBJ1-1, with a possible D match to TRBD1 (5 bases). V was clipped by 5 bases and J by 1 base, with 11 bases between them. Germline values: CDR1 LNHDA, CDR2 SQIVND (reference sequence). The CDR3 length is 14 residues. This CDR3 is CASSRYQGNTEAFF. The CDR3 DNA reads TGTGCCAGTAGTCGCTATCAGGGGAACACTGAAGCTTTCTTT.

This chain joins TRBV5-1 and TRBJ1-2; TRBD1 matches 9 bases. V trimming: 0 bases; J trimming: 3 bases; junction bases outside the gene matches: 6. This CDR3 contains 16 residues. Germline V gene sequence: CDR1 SGHRS, CDR2 YFSETQ. The CDR3 reads CASSLAMDRGDYGYTF. The CDR3 nucleotides are TGCGCCAGCAGCTTGGCCATGGACAGGGGTGACTATGGCTACACCTTC.

The chain uses TRBV5-1 and TRBJ2-5, with 10 bases fitting TRBD2. The CDR3 is made up of 16 amino acids. Germline V gene sequence: CDR1 SGHRS, CDR2 YFSETQ. V lost 0 bases to trimming and J lost 3 bases; unmatched junction nucleotides: 5. The CDR3 coding sequence is TGCGCCAGCAGCTTGGTTAGCGGGGGGATCAAAGAGACCCAGTACTTC. This translates into CASSLVSGGIKETQYF.

The chain joins TRBV5-1 to TRBJ2-2; 11 nucleotides match TRBD2. Germline-derived CDR1 and CDR2 are SGHRS and YFSETQ. With 1 base clipped from V and 5 bases from J, the junction kept 7 bases outside the gene matches. There are 17 residues in the CDR3. DNA for the CDR3: TGCGCCAGCAGCTTGAGTAGCGGGAGGGCCTGGACCGGGGAGCTGTTTTTT. This sequence encodes CASSLSSGRAWTGELFF.

This clone was observed a single time. The rearrangement links TRBV19 to TRBJ1-1; D gene uncertain. In germline, CDR1 is LNHDA, CDR2 SQIVND (reference sequence). Trimming took 5 bases from V and 6 from J, leaving 13 bases between them. This CDR3 contains 13 residues. This CDR3 reads CASSQTIDAEAFF. DNA for the CDR3: TGTGCCAGTAGTCAGACCATTGACGCTGAAGCTTTCTTT.

In DNA form, the CDR3 reads TGCGCCAGCAGCTTGGGACTAGCGGGGGGGCCAACAGATACGCAGTATTTT. It encodes CASSLGLAGGPTDTQYF. The chain carries TRBV5-1 and TRBJ2-3, with 14 bases lining up with TRBD2. Germline trimming cut 0 bases from V and 3 bases from J; bases unmatched to any gene: 3. Germline V gives CDR1 SGHRS, CDR2 YFSETQ. The CDR3 is made up of 17 amino acids.

The chain combines TRBV25-1 with TRBJ1-2; possible D gene TRBD1, 5 bases. Germline CDR1 MGHDK, CDR2 SYGVNS. V was clipped by 1 base and J by 7 bases, with 16 bases between them. The CDR3 loop spans 15 amino acids. The CDR3 reads CASSELGSGRGGYTF. The CDR3 DNA follows: TGTGCCAGCAGTGAATTGGGCTCGGGACGGGGTGGCTACACCTTC.

V usage is TRBV6-6 and J usage is TRBJ1-3, with a possible D match to TRBD1 (6 bases). Germline V CDR1 and CDR2: MNHNY, SVGAGI (reference sequence). V lost 6 bases to trimming and J lost 0 bases, with 18 bases between them. The CDR3 length is 17 residues. Here the CDR3 DNA reads TGTGCCAGCAGCCGAAAGACTGGGGGCGGCTCTGGAAACACCATATATTTT. Its protein is CASSRKTGGGSGNTIYF.

This clone has just one count. The chain's CDR3 is CASRPEGTTNTEAFF. Here the CDR3 DNA reads TGTGCCAGCAGACCCGAGGGGACAACCAACACTGAAGCTTTCTTT. The chain joins TRBV6-6 to TRBJ1-1; possible D gene TRBD1, 6 bases. V was trimmed by 6 bases and J by 2 bases, leaving 16 bases between them. This CDR3 has 15 residues. Germline CDR1 reads MNHNY; CDR2 reads SVGAGI (reference sequence).

The rearrangement links TRBV5-1 to TRBJ2-1; TRBD1 is a possible D gene (7 bases). Between the trimmed V and J ends, which lost 4 bases and 1 base, there was a span of 12 bases. Germline assignment: CDR1 SGHRS and CDR2 YFSETQ. The length of the CDR3 is 15 residues. CDR3 coding DNA: TGCGCCAGCAGCCCCCAGGGGGGATCCTACAATGAGCAGTTCTTC. Amino acids: CASSPQGGSYNEQFF. The whole variable domain, remainder taken from reference TRBV5-1 and TRBJ2-1, is KAGVTQTPRYLIKTRGQQVTLSCSPISGHRSVSWYQQTPGQGLQFLFEYFSETQRNKGNFPGRFSGRQFSNSRSEMNVSTLELGDSALYLCASSPQGGSYNEQFFGPGTRLTVL.

The rearrangement joins TRBV2 to TRBJ1-6; D unresolved. The CDR3 has 16 amino acids. The ends were cut back, 4 bases at V and 0 bases at J, with 10 bases in the middle. Germline CDR1 SNHLY, CDR2 FYNNEI. The CDR3: CASSVFRDSYNSPLHF. CDR3 DNA: TGTGCCAGCAGTGTCTTTCGGGACTCCTATAATTCACCCCTCCACTTT.